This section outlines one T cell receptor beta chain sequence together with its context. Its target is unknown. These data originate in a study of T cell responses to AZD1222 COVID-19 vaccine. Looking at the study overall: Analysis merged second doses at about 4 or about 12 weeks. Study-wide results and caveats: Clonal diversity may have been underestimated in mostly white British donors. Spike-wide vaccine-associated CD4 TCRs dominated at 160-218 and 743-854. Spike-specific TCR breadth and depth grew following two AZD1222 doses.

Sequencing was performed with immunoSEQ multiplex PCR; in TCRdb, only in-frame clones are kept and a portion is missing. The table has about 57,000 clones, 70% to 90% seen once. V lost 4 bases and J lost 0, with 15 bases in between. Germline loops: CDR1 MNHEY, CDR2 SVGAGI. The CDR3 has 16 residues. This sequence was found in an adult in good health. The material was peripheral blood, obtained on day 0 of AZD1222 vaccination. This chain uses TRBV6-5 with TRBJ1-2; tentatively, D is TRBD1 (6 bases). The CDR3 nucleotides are TGTGCCAGCAGTTCCCTATGGACAGTAGCTAACTATGGCTACACCTTC. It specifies CASSSLWTVANYGYTF.